These T cell receptor beta chains were read from a single sample in a study of neurological immune-mediated disorders. MiXCR, applied by TCRdb to the 5' RACE reads, yields one record per CDR3 protein. The data show roughly 60,000 distinct CDR3 sequences, with around 3.5% seen just once and under 4% held by the top ten. Sequenced: PBMCs. The source is a woman in her 30s with multiple sclerosis. Each CDR3 is given with its conserved first and last residue. The D gene is left open where the match is weak. The listing skips clone size in some rows; elsewhere it reads once, few, many or a size class.

J: TRBJ1-2; D: NA; size: many; V: TRBV3-1; CDR3: CASSRATDGYTF; DNA: TGTGCCAGCAGCCGGGCTACGGATGGCTACACCTTC
J: TRBJ2-1; D: NA; size: many; V: TRBV20-1; CDR3: CSARDWGGAQNEQFF; DNA: TGCAGTGCTAGAGATTGGGGGGGGGCCCAAAATGAGCAGTTCTTC
J: TRBJ2-7; D: TRBD2; size: many; V: TRBV15; CDR3: CATSRDHASGSPNEQYF; DNA: TGTGCCACCAGCAGAGATCACGCTAGCGGGAGCCCTAACGAGCAGTACTTC
J: TRBJ2-3; D: NA; size: NA; V: TRBV20-1; CDR3: CSARAWGGTDTQYF; DNA: TGCAGTGCTAGAGCTTGGGGGGGCACAGATACGCAGTATTTT
J: TRBJ2-5; D: TRBD2; size: many; V: TRBV20-1; CDR3: CSARDPGTSGGLETQYF; DNA: TGCAGTGCTAGAGATCCAGGGACTAGCGGGGGGTTAGAGACCCAGTACTTC
J: TRBJ2-7; D: TRBD1; size: many; V: TRBV5-6; CDR3: CASTHGTGGYEQYF; DNA: TGTGCCAGCACCCATGGGACAGGGGGCTACGAGCAGTACTTC
J: TRBJ1-6; D: NA; size: few; V: TRBV6-5; CDR3: CASKQGLAYNSPLHF; DNA: TGTGCCAGCAAGCAGGGTCTAGCCTATAATTCACCCCTCCACTTT
J: TRBJ1-6; D: NA; size: NA; V: TRBV18; CDR3: CASSPLQLDSPLNF; DNA: TGTGCCAGCTCACCCCTACAGTTAGATTCACCCCTCAACTTT
J: TRBJ2-7; D: TRBD1; size: few; V: TRBV5-1; CDR3: CASSVTGVHEQYF; DNA: TGCGCCAGCAGCGTGACAGGGGTTCACGAGCAGTACTTC
J: TRBJ1-5; D: TRBD1; size: many; V: TRBV29-1; CDR3: CSVSGGLGNQPQHF; DNA: TGCAGCGTTTCAGGGGGTTTAGGCAATCAGCCCCAGCATTTT
J: TRBJ2-1; D: NA; size: many; V: TRBV20-1; CDR3: CSASSGARSYNEQFF; DNA: TGCAGTGCTAGTTCAGGGGCCAGATCCTACAATGAGCAGTTCTTC
J: TRBJ2-7; D: TRBD2; size: many; V: TRBV28; CDR3: CASSGTLLGTSGRLHEQYF; DNA: TGTGCCAGCAGTGGTACACTACTTGGGACTAGCGGGAGGTTGCACGAGCAGTACTTC
J: TRBJ2-3; D: TRBD2; size: many; V: TRBV5-1; CDR3: CASSWGGTTDTQYF; DNA: TGCGCCAGCAGCTGGGGGGGTACCACAGATACGCAGTATTTT
J: TRBJ2-2; D: TRBD1; size: many; V: TRBV5-1; CDR3: CASRLNRDRGRLDTGELFF; DNA: TGCGCCAGCAGGCTAAACCGGGACAGGGGGCGCCTGGACACCGGGGAGCTGTTTTTT
J: TRBJ2-7; D: TRBD1; size: many; V: TRBV20-1; CDR3: CSASSGTGLVEQYF; DNA: TGCAGTGCTAGTTCCGGGACAGGGCTGGTCGAGCAGTACTTC